This TCR beta chain is from a study of OX40 agonist ivuxolimab in advanced cancers. Turning to the overall study: Ivuxolimab was a fully human IgG2 agonistic monoclonal antibody targeting the costimulatory receptor OX40 (CD134). The point of sequencing TCRbeta in the periphery was to test whether ivuxolimab changed TCR sequence diversity and drove clonal T-cell expansion. Intravenous ivuxolimab was administered to patients every 2 weeks at six dose levels: 0.01, 0.1, 0.3, 1.5, 3 and 10 mg/kg. In the dose-escalation cohort, 82.7% of patients were male, and the mean age was approximately 60 years, with a range of 23 to 79. Partial responses occurred in three dose-escalation patients: two with cutaneous melanoma and one with hepatocellular carcinoma. Among the approximately 54 dose-escalation patients, some 20 had hepatocellular carcinoma, around 15 melanoma, 9 renal cell carcinoma and 9 head and neck cancer. Patients were allowed to have had prior anti-PD-1, anti-PD-L1 or anti-CTLA-4 therapy, and more than 35% of the dose-escalation patients had been treated with checkpoint inhibitors. The paper covers the monotherapy dose-escalation part of the phase I ivuxolimab trial, which included N = 52 patients. The investigation overall reported the following: In the 0.1-3.0 mg/kg groups, partial responders were among the patients with the lowest normalized peripheral clonal expansion, particularly in CD8+ T cells. At doses of 0.1 to 3.0 mg/kg, clonal expansion of both CD4+ and CD8+ T cells in blood was seen between baseline and week 6. Antigen specificity was not determined for the clonally expanded peripheral T cells. On average, CD8+ T cells showed more expanded clones than CD4+ T cells after ivuxolimab. Low levels of normalized T-cell clonal expansion were also seen in some patients who did not respond.

The trial excluded patients who had a history of autoimmune disease or who were on systemic immunosuppression. Peripheral blood for TCR sequencing was drawn from every dose cohort at baseline, at cycle 4 day 1 and at cycle 7 day 1. The samples were taken from a phase I, first-in-human, multicenter, open-label dose-escalation trial of ivuxolimab. Adults with locally advanced or metastatic melanoma, renal cell carcinoma, hepatocellular carcinoma or head and neck squamous cell carcinoma were enrolled in the trial. Before TCR sequencing, CD4+ and CD8+ T cells were separately sorted from peripheral blood. Note on this clone: Which antigen it targets is not known. Base qualities are not recorded, but no much larger clone differs from it by a single base.

For sequencing of the TCRbeta CDR3 region, genomic DNA was extracted from the sorted cells. The immunoSEQ Assay was used for sequencing of TCRbeta CDR3 regions. As stored in TCRdb, this immuneACCESS dataset retains in-frame rearrangements with V and J assigned. A fraction of the clones does not appear; measured against another copy, unresolved V genes explain less than half of the discrepancy, and the remainder lacks a known reason. A total of 100,000 to 150,000 clones appear in this sample, roughly nine tenths of them only once. Approximately 1.1% of the sample goes to the ten largest clones. The source of this sequence is an adult with an advanced solid tumor such as melanoma, head and neck, liver or kidney cancer. This sample comprised CD4+ or CD8+ T cells sorted from blood, obtained in a trial of the OX40 agonist ivuxolimab.

The CDR3 corresponds to CASSLGQGARNEAFF. The bases are TGTGCCAGCAGCTTAGGCCAGGGGGCTAGAAATGAAGCTTTCTTT. The sequence links TRBV7-9 to TRBJ1-1; 8 bases in the middle match TRBD1. Germline trimming amounts to 1 base on V and 7 bases on J, with 8 as the count of junction bases outside the gene matches. Its CDR3 holds 15 amino acids, cysteine through phenylalanine. Only the CDR3 part of the read is kept: 45 bases, read in frame from the first base. Looking up the germline V gene (reference sequence) yields CDR1 SEHNR and CDR2 FQNEAQ.